One sample yielded the 6 T cell receptor beta chains listed below, sequenced in a study of Graves' ophthalmopathy and Graves' hyperthyroidism (dated by TCRdb to the late 2010s). For sequencing, an Illumina HiSeq 2000 was employed. TCR beta CDR3 regions were amplified from RNA transcripts for repertoire sequencing. The first round of RT-PCR was done with HTBI primers and the Qiagen OneStep RT-PCR kit, and was followed by a second round of multiplex PCR, then size selection and purification. TCRdb trimmed the raw reads at Q25, called clones with MiXCR and kept productive beta chains. Records with the same CDR3 protein are collapsed into one entry carrying the most frequent genes and DNA. Here the sample has about 740,000 distinct CDR3 sequences; around 40% occur a single time. The ten largest clones represent 44% of the sample. Sequences were obtained from peripheral blood. These receptors originate from an adult man with Graves' ophthalmopathy.

This chain uses TRBV7-9 with TRBJ1-4; D not certain. The CDR3 length is 15 residues. The germline V gene encodes CDR1 SEHNR and CDR2 FQNEAQ (reference sequence). V lost 2 bases, J lost 8 bases, and 15 bases lay in between. The chain's CDR3 is CASSLIAGEWEKLFF. The CDR3 DNA sequence: TGTGCCAGCAGCTTAATAGCCGGGGAGTGGGAAAAACTGTTTTTT.

The chain joins TRBV11-2 to TRBJ1-1; weak D call: TRBD1 (5 bases). V lost 4 bases and J 3 bases, leaving 15 bases between the germline ends. The CDR3 runs to 15 residues. Germline V gene sequence: CDR1 SGHAT, CDR2 FQNNGV. The CDR3 region is CASSSSQGGDTEAFF. As DNA, the CDR3 is TGTGCCAGCAGCTCCTCCCAGGGAGGGGACACTGAAGCTTTCTTT. Based on the CDR3 plus reference TRBV11-2 and TRBJ1-1, the full variable domain is EAGVAQSPRYKIIEKRQSVAFWCNPISGHATLYWYQQILGQGPKLLIQFQNNGVVDDSQLPKDRFSAERLKGVDSTLKIQPAKLEDSAVYLCASSSSQGGDTEAFFGQGTRLTVV.

This clonotype came up a few times. The V gene is TRBV10-3, the J gene TRBJ1-5; D possibly corresponds to TRBD1 (5 bases). The CDR3 extends over 16 amino acids. Per the germline V gene, CDR1 is ENHRY and CDR2 is SYGVKD. Trimming stripped 7 bases from V and 1 base from J, with 17 bases between. CDR3 bases: TGTGCCATCAATGACAGTCGCCCGAGGAGCAATCAGCCCCAGCATTTT. It translates to CAINDSRPRSNQPQHF.

This clonotype has at least ten counts. CDR3 residues: CATSRPHSGERRTQYF. CDR3 in DNA: TGTGCCACCAGCAGACCCCATAGCGGGGAGCGGCGGACCCAGTACTTC. This sequence joins TRBV15 and TRBJ2-5, with TRBD2 matching over 8 bases. Germline lookup yields CDR1 LNHNV and CDR2 YYDKDF (reference sequence). V was pared by 2 bases and J by 7 bases, with 12 bases of the junction left unmatched. The CDR3 is 16 residues long. Together with reference TRBV15 and TRBJ2-5, the CDR3 gives the full variable domain: DAMVIQNPRYQVTQFGKPVTLSCSQTLNHNVMYWYQQKSSQAPKLLFHYYDKDFNNEADTPDNFQSRRPNTSFCFLDIRSPGLGDTAMYLCATSRPHSGERRTQYFGPGTRLLVL.

This clonotype has ten or more counts. V and J are TRBV29-1 and TRBJ1-2; D not certain. This CDR3 contains 12 residues. Germline loops: CDR1 SQVTM, CDR2 ANQGSEA. V dropped 4 bases and J dropped 0 bases, with 6 bases sitting between them. CDR3 bases: TGCAGCGTTGGAGTATCTAACTATGGCTACACCTTC. Its protein product is CSVGVSNYGYTF.

The chain links TRBV25-1 to TRBJ1-2; possibly TRBD1 for D (6 bases). This CDR3 spans 12 amino acids. Germline V gives CDR1 MGHDK, CDR2 SYGVNS. Trimming removed 8 bases at V and 9 bases at J, with 16 bases between. The CDR3 protein is CASVAGTSRYTF. The CDR3 coding sequence is TGTGCCAGCGTTGCGGGGACATCCCGCTACACCTTC.